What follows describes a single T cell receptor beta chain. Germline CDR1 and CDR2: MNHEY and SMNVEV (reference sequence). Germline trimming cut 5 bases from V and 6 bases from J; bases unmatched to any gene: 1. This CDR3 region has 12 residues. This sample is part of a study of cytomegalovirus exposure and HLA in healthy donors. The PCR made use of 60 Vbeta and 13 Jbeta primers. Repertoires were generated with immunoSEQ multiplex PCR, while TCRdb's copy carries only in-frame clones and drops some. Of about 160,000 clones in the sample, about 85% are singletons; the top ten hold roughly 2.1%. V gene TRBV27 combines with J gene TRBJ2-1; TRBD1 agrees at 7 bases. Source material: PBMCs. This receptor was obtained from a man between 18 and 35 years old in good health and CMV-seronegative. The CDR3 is CASSPGGNEQFF. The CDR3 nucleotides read TGTGCCAGCAGTCCAGGGGGCAATGAGCAGTTCTTC.